A single sample gave rise to the 9 T cell receptor beta chains below, sequenced in a study of TIL therapy for anti-PD-1-resistant metastatic lung cancer. Time point reported: pre-treatment sample, taken before nivolumab and TIL therapy. Sequencing used immunoSEQ v3. Sequencing used immunoSEQ multiplex PCR; TCRdb keeps in-frame clones, though not all of them. The sample comprises some 16,000 clones, about 68% of which are singletons, and under 45% rests with the top ten. The sample was blood, taken at baseline. Receptors originate from a person aged 25 to 85 with non-small cell lung cancer.

The chain couples TRBV29-1 to TRBJ2-6; 7 bases line up with TRBD1. Losses at the gene ends were 6 bases for V and 0 bases for J; bases not matched to a gene: 8. Germline values: CDR1 SQVTM, CDR2 ANQGSEA. The CDR3 is 16 residues long. CDR3 DNA sequence: TGCAGCGTCAGCCGGGACAGAGCCTCTGGGGCCAACGTCCTGACTTTC. This codes for CSVSRDRASGANVLTF.

The chain joins TRBV7-2 to TRBJ2-7; 9 positions agree with TRBD1. Germline-derived CDR1 and CDR2 are SGHTA and FQGNSA. J gave up 2 bases and V 5 bases, and 4 bases lay outside the gene matches. The CDR3 sequence is 14 residues long. Written as DNA, the CDR3 is TGTGCCAGCAGCGGCGGGACAGGGCCCTACGAGCAGTACTTC. Translation gives CASSGGTGPYEQYF. The whole variable domain, filled in from reference TRBV7-2 and TRBJ2-7, reads GAGVSQSPSNKVTEKGKDVELRCDPISGHTALYWYRQSLGQGLEFLIYFQGNSAPDKSGLPSDRFSAERTGGSVSTLTIQRTQQEDSAVYLCASSGGTGPYEQYFGPGTRLTVT.

This clone was counted between two and nine times. For the CDR3, the DNA is TGTGCCTGGATCTATACTTCCACTGGAAACACCATATATTTT. Protein: CAWIYTSTGNTIYF. This sequence joins TRBV30 and TRBJ1-3; D gene unclear. This CDR3 is 14 amino acids long. With 4 bases removed from V and 2 bases from J, the gap between germline ends came to 12 bases. The germline CDR1 and CDR2 sequences are GTSNPN and SVGIG (reference sequence).

The chain uses TRBV21-1 and TRBJ1-1. TRBV21-1 is given as a pseudogene. The CDR3 runs to 18 residues. CDR3 in DNA: TGTGCCAGCAGCAGGTGTGGGAGGGACCCCCTCATGAACACTGAAGCTTTCTTT. It translates to CASSRCGRDPLMNTEAFF.

This chain uses TRBV10-3 with TRBJ2-7; TRBD1 matches 10 bases. The V gene end was trimmed by 3 bases and the J gene end by 1 base; junction bases not matched to a gene: 6. The CDR3 length is 16 residues. Germline-derived CDR1 and CDR2 are ENHRY and SYGVKD. CDR3 amino acids: CAISEFQDRGSYEQYF. CDR3 coding DNA: TGTGCCATCAGTGAATTCCAGGACAGGGGGTCCTACGAGCAGTACTTC.

V gene TRBV10-3 combines with J gene TRBJ2-2; D gene unclear. V lost 4 bases and J 0 bases, leaving 15 bases between the germline ends. The CDR3 totals 17 residues. In germline, CDR1 is ENHRY, CDR2 SYGVKD. The CDR3 DNA is TGTGCCATCAGTGGTCGGGCAAGCTACGCGAACACCGGGGAGCTGTTTTTT. Its translation: CAISGRASYANTGELFF.

The rearrangement uses TRBV27 and TRBJ1-2; 7 nucleotides match TRBD1. The germline V gene encodes CDR1 MNHEY and CDR2 SMNVEV (reference sequence). V lost 8 bases and J lost 3; bases outside the gene matches: 12. The CDR3 runs 15 residues. DNA of the CDR3: TGTGCCAGCGCCCTATGGGCAGGGGGTGACTATGGCTACACCTTC. It is translated as CASALWAGGDYGYTF.

The chain carries TRBV19 and TRBJ1-1; the D is unclear. The CDR3 length is 11 residues. Trimming took off 6 bases at V and 1 base at J, with 3 bases between the two ends. CDR1 and CDR2 (germline): LNHDA, SQIVND (reference sequence). This chain's CDR3 is CASSQNTEAFF. For the CDR3, the DNA is TGTGCCAGTAGCCAGAACACTGAAGCTTTCTTT.

This clone was detected only once. The chain is built from TRBV2 and TRBJ2-5; D remains ambiguous. The CDR3 has 13 residues. V gave up 2 bases and J gave up 2 bases, with 6 bases separating them. CDR1 SNHLY and CDR2 FYNNEI come from the germline V gene. In nucleotides, the CDR3 is TGTGCCAGCAGTGAAAATAGGCAAGAGACCCAGTACTTC. It is translated as CASSENRQETQYF.